This TCR beta chain stems from a study of blood T cell repertoires in COVID-19. In the study overall: Some COVID-19 samples were acute and others convalescent; all came from the United States, Italy and Spain. T cells, B-cell-depleted T cells, or PBMCs supplied cDNA or gDNA.

This clone appeared a single time. The authors' processing: Using reference gene primer amplification, nucleated cell counts were estimated. Clones were read by immunoSEQ multiplex PCR, and TCRdb kept only the in-frame ones, dropping some. V, J and clone size reflect that table, while D and trimming were determined from the DNA. Of about 180,000 clones listed, roughly 75% are singletons. The CDR3 spans 14 residues. The germline CDR1 and CDR2 sequences are SGHRS and YFSETQ. V lost 5 bases, J lost 3 bases, and 14 bases lay in between. This rearrangement joins TRBV5-1 to TRBJ1-1; D is perhaps TRBD1 (6 bases). The specimen was peripheral blood. This clonotype was obtained from a man between 65 and 80 years old with active or convalescent COVID-19. The CDR3 protein is CASRAGASDTEAFF. In nucleotides, the CDR3 is TGCGCCAGCAGGGCAGGGGCGTCGGACACTGAAGCTTTCTTT. Looking up the rest from reference TRBV5-1 and TRBJ1-1 gives the full variable domain: KAGVTQTPRYLIKTRGQQVTLSCSPISGHRSVSWYQQTPGQGLQFLFEYFSETQRNKGNFPGRFSGRQFSNSRSEMNVSTLELGDSALYLCASRAGASDTEAFFGQGTRLTVV.